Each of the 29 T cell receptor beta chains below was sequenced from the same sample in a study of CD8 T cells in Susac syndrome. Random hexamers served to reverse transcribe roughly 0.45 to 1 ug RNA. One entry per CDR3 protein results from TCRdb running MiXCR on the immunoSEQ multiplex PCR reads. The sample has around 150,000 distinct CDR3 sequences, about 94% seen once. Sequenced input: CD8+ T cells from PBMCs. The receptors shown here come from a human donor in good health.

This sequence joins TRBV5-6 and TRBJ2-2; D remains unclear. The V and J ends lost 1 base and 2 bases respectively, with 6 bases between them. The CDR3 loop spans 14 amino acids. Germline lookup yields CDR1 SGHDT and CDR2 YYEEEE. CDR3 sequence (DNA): TGTGCCAGCAGCTTGAGGGATAACACCGGGGAGCTGTTTTTT. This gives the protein CASSLRDNTGELFF.

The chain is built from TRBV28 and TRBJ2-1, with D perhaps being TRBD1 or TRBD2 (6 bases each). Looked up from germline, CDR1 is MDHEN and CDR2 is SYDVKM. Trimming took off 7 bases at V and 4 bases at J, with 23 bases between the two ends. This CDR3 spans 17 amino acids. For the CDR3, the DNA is TGTGCCAGCAAAACAGGGTGGAGTAGCGGATCATACAATGAGCAGTTCTTC. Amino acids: CASKTGWSSGSYNEQFF.

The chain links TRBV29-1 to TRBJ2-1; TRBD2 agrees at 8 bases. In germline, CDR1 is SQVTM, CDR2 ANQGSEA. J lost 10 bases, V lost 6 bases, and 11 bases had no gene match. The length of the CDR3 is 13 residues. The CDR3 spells CSVRGSGSGEQFF. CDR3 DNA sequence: TGCAGCGTCCGTGGGAGCGGGAGTGGCGAGCAGTTCTTC.

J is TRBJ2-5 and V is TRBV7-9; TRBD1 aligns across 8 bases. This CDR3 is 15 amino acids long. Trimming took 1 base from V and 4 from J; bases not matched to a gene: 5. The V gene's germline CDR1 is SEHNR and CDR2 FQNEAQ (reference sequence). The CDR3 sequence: CASSLVLQGGETQYF. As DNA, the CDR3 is TGTGCCAGCAGCTTAGTCCTACAGGGGGGAGAGACCCAGTACTTC.

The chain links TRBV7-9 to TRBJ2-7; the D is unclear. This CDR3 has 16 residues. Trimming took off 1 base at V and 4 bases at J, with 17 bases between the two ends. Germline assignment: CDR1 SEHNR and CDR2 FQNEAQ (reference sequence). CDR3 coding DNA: TGTGCCAGCAGCTTAGACGTCTCTCCCCCTCAATACGAGCAGTACTTC. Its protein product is CASSLDVSPPQYEQYF.

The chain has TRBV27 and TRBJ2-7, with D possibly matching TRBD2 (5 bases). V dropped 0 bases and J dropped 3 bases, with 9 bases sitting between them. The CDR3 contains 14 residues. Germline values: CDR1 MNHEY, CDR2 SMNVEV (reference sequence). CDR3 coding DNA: TGTGCCAGCAGTTTATCGGGAGCCTACTACGAGCAGTACTTC. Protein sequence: CASSLSGAYYEQYF.

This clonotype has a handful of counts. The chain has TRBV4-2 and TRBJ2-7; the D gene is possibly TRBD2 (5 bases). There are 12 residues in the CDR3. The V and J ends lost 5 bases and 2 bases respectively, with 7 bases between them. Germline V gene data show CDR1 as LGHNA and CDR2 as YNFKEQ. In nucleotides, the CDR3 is TGTGCCAGCAGCGAGGGCCCCTACGAGCAGTACTTC. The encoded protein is CASSEGPYEQYF.

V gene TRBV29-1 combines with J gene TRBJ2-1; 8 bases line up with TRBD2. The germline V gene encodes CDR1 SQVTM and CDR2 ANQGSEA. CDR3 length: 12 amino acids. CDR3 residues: CSGRTSSFEQFF. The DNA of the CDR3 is TGCAGTGGAAGGACTAGCTCCTTCGAGCAGTTCTTC.

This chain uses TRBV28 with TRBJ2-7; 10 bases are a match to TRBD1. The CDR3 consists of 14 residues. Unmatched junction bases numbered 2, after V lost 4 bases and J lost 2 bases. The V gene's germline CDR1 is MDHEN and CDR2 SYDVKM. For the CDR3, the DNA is TGTGCCAGCAGTTCAGGACAGGGGGCCTACGAGCAGTACTTC. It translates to CASSSGQGAYEQYF.

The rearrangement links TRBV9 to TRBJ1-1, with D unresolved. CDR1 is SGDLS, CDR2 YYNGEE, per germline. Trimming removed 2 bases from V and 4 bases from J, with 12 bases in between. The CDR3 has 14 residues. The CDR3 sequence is CASSVSEGATEAFF. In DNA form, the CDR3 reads TGTGCCAGCAGCGTTAGTGAGGGTGCCACTGAAGCTTTCTTT.

The CDR3 DNA reads TGTGCCACCAGTGATCCGGGACAGCCCAACTATGGCTACACCTTC. This encodes CATSDPGQPNYGYTF. V and J are TRBV24-1 and TRBJ1-2; the match to TRBD1 covers 7 bases. Germline-derived CDR1 and CDR2 are KGHDR and SFDVKD. The CDR3 has 15 amino acids. Trimming removed 3 bases from V and 2 bases from J; junction bases left unmatched: 5.

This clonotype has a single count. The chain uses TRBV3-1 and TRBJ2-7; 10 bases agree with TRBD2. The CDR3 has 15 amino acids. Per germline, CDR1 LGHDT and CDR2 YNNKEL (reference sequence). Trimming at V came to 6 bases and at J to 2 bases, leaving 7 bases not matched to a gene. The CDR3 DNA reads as TGTGCCAGCAGTCAGGGGCTAGCGGGAGCCTACGAGCAGTACTTC. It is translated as CASSQGLAGAYEQYF.

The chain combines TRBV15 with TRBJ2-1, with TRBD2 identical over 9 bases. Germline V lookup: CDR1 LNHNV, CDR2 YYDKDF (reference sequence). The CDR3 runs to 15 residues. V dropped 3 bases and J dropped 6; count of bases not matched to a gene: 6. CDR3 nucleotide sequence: TGTGCCACCAGCAGGGCCCCGACTAGCGGCAATGAGCAGTTCTTC. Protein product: CATSRAPTSGNEQFF. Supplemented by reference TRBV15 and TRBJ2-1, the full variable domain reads DAMVIQNPRYQVTQFGKPVTLSCSQTLNHNVMYWYQQKSSQAPKLLFHYYDKDFNNEADTPDNFQSRRPNTSFCFLDIRSPGLGDTAMYLCATSRAPTSGNEQFFGPGTRLTVL.

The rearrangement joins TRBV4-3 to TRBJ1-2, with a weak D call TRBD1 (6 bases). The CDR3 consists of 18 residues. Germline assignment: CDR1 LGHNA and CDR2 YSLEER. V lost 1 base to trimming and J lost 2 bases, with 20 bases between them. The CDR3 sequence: CASSQGVVWGRANYGYTF. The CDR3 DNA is TGCGCCAGCAGCCAAGGAGTTGTCTGGGGGCGGGCAAACTATGGCTACACCTTC.

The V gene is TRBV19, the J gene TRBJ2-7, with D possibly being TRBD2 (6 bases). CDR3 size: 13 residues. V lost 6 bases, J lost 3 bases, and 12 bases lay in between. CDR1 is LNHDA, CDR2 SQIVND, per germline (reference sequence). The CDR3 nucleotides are TGTGCCAGTAGGTCGGGGGAGAGCTACGAGCAGTACTTC. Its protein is CASRSGESYEQYF.

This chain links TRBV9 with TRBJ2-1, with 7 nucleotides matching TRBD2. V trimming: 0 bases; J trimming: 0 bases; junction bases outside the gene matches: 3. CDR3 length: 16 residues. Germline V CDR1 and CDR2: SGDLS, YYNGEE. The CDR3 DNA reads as TGTGCCAGCAGCGTAGCGGGAGGAAGCTCCTACAATGAGCAGTTCTTC. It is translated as CASSVAGGSSYNEQFF.

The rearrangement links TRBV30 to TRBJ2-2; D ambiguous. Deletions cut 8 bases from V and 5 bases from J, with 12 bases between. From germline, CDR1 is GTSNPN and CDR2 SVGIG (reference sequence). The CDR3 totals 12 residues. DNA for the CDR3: TGTGCCCATTTAAGCCGTACCGGGGAGCTGTTTTTT. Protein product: CAHLSRTGELFF.

The CDR3 DNA is TGCAGCGTTGAACCCCTGGACAGTATAGGGGAGCTGTTTTTT. Amino acids: CSVEPLDSIGELFF. The chain couples TRBV29-1 to TRBJ2-2; D possibly corresponds to TRBD1 (6 bases). This CDR3 spans 14 amino acids. Germline CDR1 is SQVTM and CDR2 is ANQGSEA. V was trimmed by 2 bases and J by 8 bases, leaving 15 bases between them.

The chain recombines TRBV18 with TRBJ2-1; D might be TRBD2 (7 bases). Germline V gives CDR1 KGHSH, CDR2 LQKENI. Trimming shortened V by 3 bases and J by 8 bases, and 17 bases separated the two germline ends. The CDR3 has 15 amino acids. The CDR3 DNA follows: TGTGCCAGCTCACCCGGGACTACCGAGGGGGATGAGCAGTTCTTC. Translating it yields CASSPGTTEGDEQFF.

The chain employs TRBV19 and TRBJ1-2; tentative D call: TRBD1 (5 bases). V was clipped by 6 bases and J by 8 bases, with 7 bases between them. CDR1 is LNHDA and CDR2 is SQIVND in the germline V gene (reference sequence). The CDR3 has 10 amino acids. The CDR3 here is CASRWDGYTF. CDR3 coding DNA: TGTGCCAGTAGATGGGACGGCTACACCTTC.

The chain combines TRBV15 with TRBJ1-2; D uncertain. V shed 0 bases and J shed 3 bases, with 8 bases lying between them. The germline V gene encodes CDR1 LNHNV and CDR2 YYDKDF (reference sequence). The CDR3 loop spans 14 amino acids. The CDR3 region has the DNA TGTGCCACCAGCAGAGATTCCCAGTACTATGGCTACACCTTC. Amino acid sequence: CATSRDSQYYGYTF. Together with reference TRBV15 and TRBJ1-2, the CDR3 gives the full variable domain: DAMVIQNPRYQVTQFGKPVTLSCSQTLNHNVMYWYQQKSSQAPKLLFHYYDKDFNNEADTPDNFQSRRPNTSFCFLDIRSPGLGDTAMYLCATSRDSQYYGYTFGSGTRLTVV.

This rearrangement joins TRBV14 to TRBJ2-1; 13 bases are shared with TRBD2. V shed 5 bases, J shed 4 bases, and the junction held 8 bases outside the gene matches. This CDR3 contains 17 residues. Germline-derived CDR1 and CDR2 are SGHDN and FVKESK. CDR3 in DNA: TGTGCCAGCAGCACACTAGCGGGAGGGCCGGGGTACAATGAGCAGTTCTTC. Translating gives CASSTLAGGPGYNEQFF.

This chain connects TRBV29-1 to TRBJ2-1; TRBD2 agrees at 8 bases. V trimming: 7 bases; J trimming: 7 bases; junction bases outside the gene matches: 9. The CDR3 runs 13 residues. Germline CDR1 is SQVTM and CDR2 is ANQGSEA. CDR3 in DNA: TGCAGCGGACGAGCGGGAGAGGTGAATGAGCAGTTCTTC. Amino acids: CSGRAGEVNEQFF.

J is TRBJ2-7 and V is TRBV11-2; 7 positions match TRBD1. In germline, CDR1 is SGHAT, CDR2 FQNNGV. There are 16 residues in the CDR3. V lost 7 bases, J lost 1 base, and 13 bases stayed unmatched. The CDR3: CASTRPTGPGSYEQYF. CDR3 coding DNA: TGTGCCAGCACCCGCCCGACAGGGCCAGGGTCCTACGAGCAGTACTTC.

CDR3 bases: TGTGCCAGCAGTCTGACTTGGGGGCAAGAGACCCAGTACTTC. Amino acids: CASSLTWGQETQYF. The gene calls are TRBV27 and TRBJ2-5; D might be TRBD1 or TRBD2, each matching 5 bases. Trimming took off 5 bases at V and 2 bases at J, with 12 bases between the two ends. The CDR3 loop spans 14 amino acids. The germline V gene has CDR1 MNHEY and CDR2 SMNVEV (reference sequence).

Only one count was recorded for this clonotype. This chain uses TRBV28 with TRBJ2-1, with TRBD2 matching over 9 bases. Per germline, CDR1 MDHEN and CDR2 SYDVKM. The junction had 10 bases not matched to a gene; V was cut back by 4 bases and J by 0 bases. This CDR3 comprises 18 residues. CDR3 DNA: TGTGCCAGCAGTTCCCACCATAGCGGGAGTAGCTCCTACAATGAGCAGTTCTTC. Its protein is CASSSHHSGSSSYNEQFF.

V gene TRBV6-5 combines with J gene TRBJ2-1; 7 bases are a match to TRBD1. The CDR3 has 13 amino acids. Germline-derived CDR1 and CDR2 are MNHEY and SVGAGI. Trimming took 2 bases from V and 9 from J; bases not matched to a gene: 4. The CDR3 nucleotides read TGTGCCAGCAGTTACGGGACAGTGAGTGAGCAGTTCTTC. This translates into CASSYGTVSEQFF.

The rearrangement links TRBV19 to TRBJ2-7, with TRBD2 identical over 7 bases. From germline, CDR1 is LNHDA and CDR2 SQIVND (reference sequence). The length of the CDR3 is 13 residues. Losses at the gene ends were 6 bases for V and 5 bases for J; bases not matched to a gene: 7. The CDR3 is CASSPWTSNEQYF. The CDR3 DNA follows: TGTGCCAGTAGCCCATGGACTAGTAACGAGCAGTACTTC. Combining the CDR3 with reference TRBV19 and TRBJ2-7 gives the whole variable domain DGGITQSPKYLFRKEGQNVTLSCEQNLNHDAMYWYRQDPGQGLRLIYYSQIVNDFQKGDIAEGYSVSREKKESFPLTVTSAQKNPTAFYLCASSPWTSNEQYFGPGTRLTVT.

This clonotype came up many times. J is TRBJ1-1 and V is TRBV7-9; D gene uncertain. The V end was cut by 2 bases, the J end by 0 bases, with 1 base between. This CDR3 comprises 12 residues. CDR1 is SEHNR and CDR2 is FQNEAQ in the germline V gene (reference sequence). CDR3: CASSLMNTEAFF. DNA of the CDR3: TGTGCCAGCAGCTTAATGAACACTGAAGCTTTCTTT.